This T cell receptor (beta chain) was profiled in a study of a mutant IDH1 vaccine in newly diagnosed glioma. Regarding time point: week 23, last vaccination. In the vaccine, a single dose held 300 ug of the mutant IDH1 20-mer peptide, along with topical imiquimod. Germline assignment: CDR1 MNHEY and CDR2 SMNVEV (reference sequence). V lost 5 bases and J lost 7, with 15 bases in between. The CDR3 runs 14 residues. The method was immunoSEQ multiplex PCR; TCRdb's version includes in-frame clones alone and lacks a portion of them. The data contain around 54,000 clones, about nine tenths of them singletons. Note on this clone: Its antigen is still unknown.

The TCR originated in a man aged 40-49 years with glioma. The material was PBMCs, obtained from a glioma patient whose treatment included an IDH1 peptide vaccine. The V gene is TRBV27, the J gene TRBJ2-1, with D perhaps matching TRBD2 (5 bases). CDR3 sequence: CASSTTISGNEQFF. In nucleotides, the CDR3 is TGTGCCAGCAGTACAACCATCTCGGGGAATGAGCAGTTCTTC.